One and the same sample provided the 9 T cell receptor beta chains below, sequenced in a study of blood T cell repertoires in COVID-19. Profiling relied on immunoSEQ multiplex PCR, and the TCRdb table lists in-frame clones only, not all of them. The sample contains 65,000 to 90,000 clones, around 90% of which appear only once. Sequencing used peripheral blood. Receptor source: a woman aged 50 to 65 with active or convalescent COVID-19.

The chain recombines TRBV6-6 with TRBJ1-1, with D unclear. Germline CDR1 MNHNY, CDR2 SVGAGI (reference sequence). The CDR3 length is 14 residues. Trimming took off 3 bases at V and 0 bases at J, with 8 bases between the two ends. The CDR3 DNA follows: TGTGCCAGCAGTTATATGGAGTTGAACACTGAAGCTTTCTTT. It specifies CASSYMELNTEAFF.

This chain joins TRBV25-1 and TRBJ1-1; D possibly corresponds to TRBD1 (6 bases). Trimming cost V 0 bases and J 1 base, with 12 bases left between them. This CDR3 comprises 16 residues. Germline V lookup: CDR1 MGHDK, CDR2 SYGVNS. The CDR3 reads CASSEYLETGNTEAFF. The CDR3 region has the DNA TGTGCCAGCAGTGAATATCTCGAGACAGGGAACACTGAAGCTTTCTTT.

The CDR3 DNA sequence: TGTGCCAGCAGTACCCGGACAGGGCTAACTGAAAAACTGTTTTTT. Translated, it gives CASSTRTGLTEKLFF. V and J are TRBV28 and TRBJ1-4, with TRBD1 identical over 8 bases. Losses at the gene ends were 5 bases for V and 7 bases for J; bases not matched to a gene: 9. From germline, CDR1 is MDHEN and CDR2 SYDVKM. There are 15 residues in the CDR3.

J is TRBJ2-7 and V is TRBV11-1, with 15 bases fitting TRBD2. V shed 5 bases, J shed 4 bases, and the junction held 3 bases outside the gene matches. The CDR3 totals 15 residues. Germline values: CDR1 SGHAT, CDR2 FQDESV (reference sequence). In nucleotides, the CDR3 is TGTGCCAGCAGCCCCGGGACTAGCGGGGGGTACGAGCAGTACTTC. Translated, it gives CASSPGTSGGYEQYF.

The chain combines TRBV19 with TRBJ1-1; 8 nucleotides align to TRBD1. The CDR3 consists of 14 residues. V lost 4 bases, J lost 5 bases, and 6 bases stayed unmatched. Germline CDR1 is LNHDA and CDR2 is SQIVND (reference sequence). CDR3 DNA: TGTGCCAGTAGTAAAACAGGGGGGAGGACTGAAGCTTTCTTT. Residues: CASSKTGGRTEAFF.

The chain joins TRBV9 to TRBJ1-2; possible D gene TRBD1, 6 bases. Between the trimmed V and J ends, which lost 5 bases and 1 base, there was a span of 12 bases. Germline V gene sequence: CDR1 SGDLS, CDR2 YYNGEE. CDR3 length: 14 residues. The CDR3 DNA is TGTGCCAGCAGTCAGGGGAGTAATAACTATGGCTACACCTTC. This sequence encodes CASSQGSNNYGYTF. The whole variable domain, filled in from reference TRBV9 and TRBJ1-2, reads DSGVTQTPKHLITATGQRVTLRCSPRSGDLSVYWYQQSLDQGLQFLIQYYNGEERAKGNILERFSAQQFPDLHSELNLSSLELGDSALYFCASSQGSNNYGYTFGSGTRLTVV.

This clone was seen once. The gene calls are TRBV4-3 and TRBJ1-2; D not certain. Trimming stripped 0 bases from V and 3 bases from J, with 11 bases between. The CDR3 extends over 15 amino acids. Germline V gene sequence: CDR1 LGHNA, CDR2 YSLEER. CDR3 sequence: CASSQDFGGHYGYTF. CDR3 sequence (DNA): TGCGCCAGCAGCCAAGATTTCGGAGGGCACTATGGCTACACCTTC.

The chain combines TRBV7-3 with TRBJ2-7; 15 nucleotides agree with TRBD2. V shed 4 bases and J 5 bases; nucleotides not matched to a gene: 6. The CDR3 covers 16 residues. Per the germline V gene, CDR1 is SGHTA and CDR2 is FQGTGA. The chain's CDR3 is CASSSGLAGGSNEQYF. The CDR3 DNA follows: TGTGCCAGCAGCTCGGGACTAGCGGGGGGTTCAAACGAGCAGTACTTC.

A single count supports this clone. V is TRBV2 and J is TRBJ1-4; no firm D call. Germline lookup yields CDR1 SNHLY and CDR2 FYNNEI. The CDR3 length is 13 residues. With 10 bases removed from V and 0 bases from J, the gap between germline ends came to 9 bases. In nucleotides, the CDR3 is TGTGCCACACAAACAACAACTAATGAAAAACTGTTTTTT. The encoded protein is CATQTTTNEKLFF.